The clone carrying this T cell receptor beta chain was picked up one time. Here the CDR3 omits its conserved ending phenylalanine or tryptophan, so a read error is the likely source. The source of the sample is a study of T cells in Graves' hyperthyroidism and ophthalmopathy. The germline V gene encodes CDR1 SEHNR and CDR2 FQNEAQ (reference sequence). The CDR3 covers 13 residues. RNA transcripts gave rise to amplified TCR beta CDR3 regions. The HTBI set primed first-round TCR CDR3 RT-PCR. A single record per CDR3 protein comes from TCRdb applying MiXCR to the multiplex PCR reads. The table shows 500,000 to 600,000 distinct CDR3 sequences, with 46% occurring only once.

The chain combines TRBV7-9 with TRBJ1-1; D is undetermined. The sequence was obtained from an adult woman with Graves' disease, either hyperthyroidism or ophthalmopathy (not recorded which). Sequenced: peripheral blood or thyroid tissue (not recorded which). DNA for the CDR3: TGTGCCAGCGGCTTAGCCCGAGACACTGAAGCTTTCCTT. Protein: CASGLARDTEAFL.